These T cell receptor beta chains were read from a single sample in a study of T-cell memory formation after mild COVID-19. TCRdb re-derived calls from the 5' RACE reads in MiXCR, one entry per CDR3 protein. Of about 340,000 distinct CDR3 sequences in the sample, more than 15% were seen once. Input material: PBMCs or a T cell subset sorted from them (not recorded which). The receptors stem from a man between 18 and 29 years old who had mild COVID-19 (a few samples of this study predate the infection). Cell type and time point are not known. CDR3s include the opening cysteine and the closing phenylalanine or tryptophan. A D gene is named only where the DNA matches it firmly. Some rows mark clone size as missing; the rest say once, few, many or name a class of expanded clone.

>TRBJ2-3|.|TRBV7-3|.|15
TGTGCCAGCAGCTTATCTAACGGCAGGGCTGATACGCAGTATTTT
CASSLSNGRADTQYF
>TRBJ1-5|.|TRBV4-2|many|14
TGTGCCAGCAGCCCTAAACTTCACTCGGGACCCCAGCATTTT
CASSPKLHSGPQHF
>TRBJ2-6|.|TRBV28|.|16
TGTGCCAGCAGTTTGACAGAACGCTCTGGGGCCAACGTCCTGACTTTC
CASSLTERSGANVLTF
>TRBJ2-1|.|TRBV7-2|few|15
TGTGCCAGCAGCTTACCAAGAGGGGGGTTTAATGAGCAGTTCTTC
CASSLPRGGFNEQFF
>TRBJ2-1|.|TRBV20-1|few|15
TGCAGTGCTAGAGTGGCTAGCAGGCCCTTGAATGAGCAGTTCTTC
CSARVASRPLNEQFF
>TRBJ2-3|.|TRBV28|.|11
TGTGCCAGCAATTATTACGATACGCAGTATTTT
CASNYYDTQYF
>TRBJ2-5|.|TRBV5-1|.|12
TGCGCCAGCTGCTCGGAGGGAGAGACCCAGTACTTC
CASCSEGETQYF
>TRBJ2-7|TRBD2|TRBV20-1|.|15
TGCAGTGCTAGGAAAAGCGGGGGATTCTCCTACGAGCAGTACTTC
CSARKSGGFSYEQYF
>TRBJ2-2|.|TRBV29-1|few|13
TGCAGCGTTGAACTCCCGGGGACCGGGGAGCTGTTTTTT
CSVELPGTGELFF
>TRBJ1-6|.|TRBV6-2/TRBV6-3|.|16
TGTGCCAGCAGACGCGGACAGAGCTCCTATAATTCACCCCTCCACTTT
CASRRGQSSYNSPLHF
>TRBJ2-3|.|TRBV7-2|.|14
TGTGCCAGCAGCAAAACGGGCGGTTTGGATACGCAGTATTTT
CASSKTGGLDTQYF
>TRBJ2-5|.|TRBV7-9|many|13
TGTGCCAGCAGCCCCCGGGGCCTAGAGACCCAGTACTTC
CASSPRGLETQYF
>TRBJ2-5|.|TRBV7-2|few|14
TGTGCCAGCACTACGTGGGGGGGCATAGAGACCCAGTACTTC
CASTTWGGIETQYF
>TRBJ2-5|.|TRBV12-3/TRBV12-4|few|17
TGTGCCAGCAGAAGAAGAAAGGGGACTGCGTACCAAGAGACCCAGTACTTC
CASRRRKGTAYQETQYF
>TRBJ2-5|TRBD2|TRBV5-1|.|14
TGCGCCAGCAGCTTACTAGCGGCACAAGAGACCCAGTACTTC
CASSLLAAQETQYF
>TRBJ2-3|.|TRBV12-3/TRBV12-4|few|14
TGTGCCAGCAGTTTTTGGGGGGGCCAAGATACGCAGTATTTT
CASSFWGGQDTQYF
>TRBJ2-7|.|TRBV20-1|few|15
TGCAGTGCTCGACCCCCTCTGCGGGATCCCTACGAGCAGTACTTC
CSARPPLRDPYEQYF